This T cell receptor (beta chain) was recorded in a study of shared clonotypes between healthy human individuals. With respect to this clone: Its target is unknown.

General study results and limits: Some naive CD4 clonotypes, 5% to 5.5%, turned up in common across a handful of donors.

Sequenced by immunoSEQ multiplex PCR; TCRdb stores in-frame clones only, minus some. The table lists roughly 1 million clones, 75% to 80% of them singletons, with about 0.52% in the top ten. Per the germline V gene, CDR1 is MNHEY and CDR2 is SVGAGI. With 2 bases removed from V and 5 bases from J, the gap between germline ends came to 18 bases. The CDR3 is made up of 16 amino acids. The chain joins TRBV6-5 to TRBJ1-2; D is undetermined. The TCR was taken from a man between 18 and 29 years old in good health. Some clones in this sample may be carry-over from other donors' samples. The sample taken for sequencing was memory CD4+ T cells from PBMCs. The sample's subset: CD45RA-negative fraction. The CDR3 reads CASSYVGLGRLYGYTF. CDR3 in DNA: TGTGCCAGCAGTTACGTAGGTCTCGGCAGATTATATGGCTACACCTTC.